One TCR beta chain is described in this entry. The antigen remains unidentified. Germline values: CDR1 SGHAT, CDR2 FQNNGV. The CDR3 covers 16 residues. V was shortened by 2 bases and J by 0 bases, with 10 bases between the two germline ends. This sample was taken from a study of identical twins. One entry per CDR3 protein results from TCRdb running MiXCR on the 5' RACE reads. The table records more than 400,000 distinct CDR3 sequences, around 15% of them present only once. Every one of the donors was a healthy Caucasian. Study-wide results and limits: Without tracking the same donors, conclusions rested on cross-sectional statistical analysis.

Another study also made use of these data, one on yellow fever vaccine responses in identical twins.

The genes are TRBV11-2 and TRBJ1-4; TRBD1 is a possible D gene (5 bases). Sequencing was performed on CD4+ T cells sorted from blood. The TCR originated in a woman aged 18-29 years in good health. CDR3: CASSLQGGATNEKLFF. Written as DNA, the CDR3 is TGTGCCAGCAGCTTACAGGGAGGGGCAACTAATGAAAAACTGTTTTTT.